Listed below are T cell receptor beta chains from one sample, sequenced in a study of OX40 agonist ivuxolimab in advanced cancers. The data were produced by immunoSEQ multiplex PCR, yet TCRdb's version contains in-frame clones alone and is incomplete. The sample shows over 15,000 clones, roughly 90% of them seen only once. The sequences come from CD4+ or CD8+ T cells sorted from blood, collected in a trial of the OX40 agonist ivuxolimab. These receptors were taken from an adult with an advanced solid tumor such as melanoma, head and neck, liver or kidney cancer. Both conserved end residues are part of each CDR3. The order of the fields is D gene, V gene, J gene, clone size, CDR3 protein, CDR3 DNA. D genes are given only for firm matches. Part of the rows lack a size; the others show once, few, many or a class for expanded clones.

-	TRBV4-2	TRBJ2-1	-	CASSLGGNEQFF	TGTGCCAGCAGCTTGGGGGGCAATGAGCAGTTCTTC
TRBD1	TRBV29-1	TRBJ2-1	once	CSVEAERTGDNEQFF	TGCAGCGTTGAGGCTGAAAGGACAGGGGACAATGAGCAGTTCTTC
-	TRBV7-1	TRBJ2-1	-	CASSPSPTYNEQFF	TGTGCCAGCAGCCCCAGCCCTACCTACAATGAGCAGTTCTTC
-	TRBV18	TRBJ2-5	-	CASSPPHGQETQYF	TGTGCCAGCTCACCACCGCACGGGCAAGAGACCCAGTACTTC
-	TRBV7-2	TRBJ2-7	-	CASSPLGLKGYEQYF	TGTGCCAGCAGCCCTCTCGGCTTAAAGGGCTACGAGCAGTACTTC
-	TRBV4-1	TRBJ2-2	-	CASRGRQGANTGELFF	TGCGCCAGCAGGGGACGTCAGGGAGCGAACACCGGGGAGCTGTTTTTT
-	TRBV30	TRBJ2-5	-	CAWSVGASVGETQYF	TGTGCCTGGAGTGTAGGGGCTAGCGTGGGAGAGACCCAGTACTTC
-	TRBV6-5	TRBJ2-1	-	CASSWVGSYNEQFF	TGTGCCAGCTCGTGGGTGGGCTCCTACAATGAGCAGTTCTTC
TRBD1	TRBV11-1	TRBJ2-7	once	CASSPPTGQGAPSGEQYF	TGTGCCAGCAGCCCCCCAACCGGACAGGGGGCTCCCTCGGGTGAGCAGTACTTC
-	TRBV7-6	TRBJ1-1	-	CASSLGAGKSTEAFF	TGTGCCAGCAGCTTAGGGGCAGGCAAGAGCACTGAAGCTTTCTTT
-	TRBV2	TRBJ2-5	-	CASSPSYGLNQETQYF	TGTGCCAGCTCCCCAAGTTACGGCCTAAACCAAGAGACCCAGTACTTC
TRBD1	TRBV11-2	TRBJ1-5	-	CASSPGGTGTSNQPQHF	TGTGCCAGCAGCCCGGGGGGGACAGGGACAAGCAATCAGCCCCAGCATTTT
-	TRBV19	TRBJ1-3	-	CASSIRASGNTIYF	TGTGCCAGTAGTATCCGGGCCTCTGGAAACACCATATATTTT
TRBD2	TRBV29-1	TRBJ2-4	-	CSVIVAGVQNIQYF	TGCAGCGTTATCGTAGCGGGAGTCCAAAACATTCAGTACTTC
TRBD1	TRBV5-5	TRBJ2-7	-	CASSSYSGTGSYEQYF	TGTGCCAGCAGCTCATACTCCGGGACAGGGTCTTACGAGCAGTACTTC